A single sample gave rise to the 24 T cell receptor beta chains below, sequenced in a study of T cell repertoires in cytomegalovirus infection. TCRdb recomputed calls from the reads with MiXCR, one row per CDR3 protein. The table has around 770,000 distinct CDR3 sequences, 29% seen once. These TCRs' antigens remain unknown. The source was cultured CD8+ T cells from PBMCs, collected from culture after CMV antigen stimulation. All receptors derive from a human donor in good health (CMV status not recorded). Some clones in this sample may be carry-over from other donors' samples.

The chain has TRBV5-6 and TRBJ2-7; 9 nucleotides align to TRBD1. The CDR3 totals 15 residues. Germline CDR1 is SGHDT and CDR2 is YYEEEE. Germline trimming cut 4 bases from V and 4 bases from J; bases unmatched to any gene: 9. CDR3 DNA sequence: TGTGCCAGCAGCAAACCGGGACAGGGACGTTACGAGCAGTACGTC. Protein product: CASSKPGQGRYEQYV.

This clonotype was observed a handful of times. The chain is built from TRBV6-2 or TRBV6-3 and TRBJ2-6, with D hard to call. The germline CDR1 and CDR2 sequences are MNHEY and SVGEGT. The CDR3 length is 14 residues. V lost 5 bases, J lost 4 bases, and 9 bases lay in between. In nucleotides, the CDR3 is TGTGCCAGCAGTAAGTCTGCCGGGGCCAACGTCCTGACTTTC. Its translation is CASSKSAGANVLTF.

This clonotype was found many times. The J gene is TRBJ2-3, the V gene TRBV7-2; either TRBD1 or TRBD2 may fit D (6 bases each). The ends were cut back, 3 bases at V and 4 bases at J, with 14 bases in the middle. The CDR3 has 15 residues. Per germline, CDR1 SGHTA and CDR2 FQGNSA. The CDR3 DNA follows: TGTGCCAGCAGCTTGTGGGGGGCGCCATCAGATACGCAGTATTTT. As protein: CASSLWGAPSDTQYF.

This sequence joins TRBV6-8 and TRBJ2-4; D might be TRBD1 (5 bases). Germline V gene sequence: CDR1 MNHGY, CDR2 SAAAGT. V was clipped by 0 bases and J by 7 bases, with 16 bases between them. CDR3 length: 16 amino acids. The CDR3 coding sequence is TGTGCCAGCAGTTACTCGGAAAAAGGACAATATAACATTCAGTACTTC. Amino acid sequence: CASSYSEKGQYNIQYF.

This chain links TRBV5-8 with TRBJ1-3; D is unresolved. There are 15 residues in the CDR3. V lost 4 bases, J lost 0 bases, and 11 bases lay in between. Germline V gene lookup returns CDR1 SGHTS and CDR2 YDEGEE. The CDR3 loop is CASSGSVSSGNTIYF. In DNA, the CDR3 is TGTGCCAGCAGCGGCTCTGTGTCCTCTGGAAACACCATATATTTT.

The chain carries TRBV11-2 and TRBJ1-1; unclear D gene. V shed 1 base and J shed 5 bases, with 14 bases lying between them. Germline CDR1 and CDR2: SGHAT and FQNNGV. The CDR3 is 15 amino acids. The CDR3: CASSLGRVGKTEAFF. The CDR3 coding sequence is TGTGCCAGCAGCTTAGGAAGGGTCGGAAAGACTGAAGCTTTCTTT.

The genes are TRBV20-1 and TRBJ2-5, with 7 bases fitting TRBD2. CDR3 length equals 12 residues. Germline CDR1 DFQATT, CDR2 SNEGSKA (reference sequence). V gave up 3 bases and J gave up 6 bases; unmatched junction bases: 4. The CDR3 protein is CSARGTNQTQYF. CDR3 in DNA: TGCAGTGCTAGGGGGACTAATCAGACCCAGTACTTC.

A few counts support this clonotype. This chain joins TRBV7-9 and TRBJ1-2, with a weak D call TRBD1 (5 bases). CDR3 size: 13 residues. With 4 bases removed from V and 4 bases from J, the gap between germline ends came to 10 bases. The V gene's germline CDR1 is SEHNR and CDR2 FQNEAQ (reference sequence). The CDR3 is CASSSAGGYGYTF. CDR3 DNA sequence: TGTGCCAGCAGCTCGGCGGGGGGCTATGGCTACACCTTC. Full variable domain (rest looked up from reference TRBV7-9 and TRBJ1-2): DTGVSQNPRHKITKRGQNVTFRCDPISEHNRLYWYRQTLGQGPEFLTYFQNEAQLEKSRLLSDRFSAERPKGSFSTLEIQRTEQGDSAMYLCASSSAGGYGYTFGSGTRLTVV.

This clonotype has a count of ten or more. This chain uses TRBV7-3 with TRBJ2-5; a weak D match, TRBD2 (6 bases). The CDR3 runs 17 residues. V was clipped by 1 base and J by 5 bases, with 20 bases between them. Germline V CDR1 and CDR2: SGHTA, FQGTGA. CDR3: CASSLRGGDLGRETQYF. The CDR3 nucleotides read TGTGCCAGCAGCTTAAGGGGCGGGGACCTCGGTAGGGAGACCCAGTACTTC.

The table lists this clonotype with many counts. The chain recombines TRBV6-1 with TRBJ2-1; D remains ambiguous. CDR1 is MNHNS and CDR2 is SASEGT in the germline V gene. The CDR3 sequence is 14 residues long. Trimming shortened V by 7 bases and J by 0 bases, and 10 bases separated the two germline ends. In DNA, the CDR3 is TGTGCCAGCATGGATTGGAGCTCCTACAATGAGCAGTTCTTC. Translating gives CASMDWSSYNEQFF.

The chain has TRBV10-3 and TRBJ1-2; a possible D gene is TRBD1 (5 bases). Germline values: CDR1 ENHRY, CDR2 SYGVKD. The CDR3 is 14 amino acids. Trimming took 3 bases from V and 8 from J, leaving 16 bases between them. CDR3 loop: CAISDGPTGWGYTF. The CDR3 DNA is TGTGCCATCAGTGATGGACCTACAGGATGGGGCTACACCTTC.

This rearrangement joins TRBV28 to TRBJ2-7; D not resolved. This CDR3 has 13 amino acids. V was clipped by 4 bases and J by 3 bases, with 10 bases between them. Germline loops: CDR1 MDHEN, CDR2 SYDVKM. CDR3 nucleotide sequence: TGTGCCAGCAGTTCTGTTGGGGTCTACGAGCAGTACGTC. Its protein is CASSSVGVYEQYV.

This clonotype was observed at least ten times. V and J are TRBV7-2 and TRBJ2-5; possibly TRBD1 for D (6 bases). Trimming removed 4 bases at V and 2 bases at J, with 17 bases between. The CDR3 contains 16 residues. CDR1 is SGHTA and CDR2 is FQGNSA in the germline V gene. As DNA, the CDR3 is TGTGCCAGCAGCTCCGACCCCACAGGGATTCAAGAGACCCAGTACTTC. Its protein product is CASSSDPTGIQETQYF.

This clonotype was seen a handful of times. In DNA, the CDR3 is TGTGCCAGCAGGGAGACTCAGGAAAAACTGTTTTTT. Encoded protein: CASRETQEKLFF. The chain links TRBV2 to TRBJ1-4; D remains unclear. V was trimmed by 6 bases and J by 8 bases, leaving 10 bases between them. This CDR3 spans 12 amino acids. Germline V gene lookup returns CDR1 SNHLY and CDR2 FYNNEI.

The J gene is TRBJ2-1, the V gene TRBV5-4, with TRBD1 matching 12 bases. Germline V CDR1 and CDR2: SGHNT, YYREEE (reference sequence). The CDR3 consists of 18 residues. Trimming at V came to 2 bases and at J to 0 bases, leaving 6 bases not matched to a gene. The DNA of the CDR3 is TGTGCCAGCAGCTTAAGGGACAGGGGGCCGGGCTCCTACAATGAGCAGTTCTTC. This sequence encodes CASSLRDRGPGSYNEQFF.

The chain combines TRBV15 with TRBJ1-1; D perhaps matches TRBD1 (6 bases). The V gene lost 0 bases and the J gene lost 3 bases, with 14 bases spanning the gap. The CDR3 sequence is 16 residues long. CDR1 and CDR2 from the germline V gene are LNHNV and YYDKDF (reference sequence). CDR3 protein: CATSREYSGADTEAFF. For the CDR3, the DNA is TGTGCCACCAGCAGAGAGTATTCAGGGGCGGACACTGAAGCTTTCTTT.

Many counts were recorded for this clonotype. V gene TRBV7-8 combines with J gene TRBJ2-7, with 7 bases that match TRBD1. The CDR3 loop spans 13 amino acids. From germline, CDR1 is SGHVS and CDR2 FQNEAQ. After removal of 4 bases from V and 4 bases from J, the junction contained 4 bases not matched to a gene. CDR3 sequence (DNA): TGTGCCAGCAGCTCCGCGACAGGGTACGAGCAGTACTTC. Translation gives CASSSATGYEQYF.

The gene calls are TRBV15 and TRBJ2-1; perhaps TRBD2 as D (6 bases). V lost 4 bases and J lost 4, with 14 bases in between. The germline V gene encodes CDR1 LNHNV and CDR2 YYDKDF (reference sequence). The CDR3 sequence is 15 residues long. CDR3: CATSIGRGVYNEQFF. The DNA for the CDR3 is TGTGCCACCAGCATAGGCCGCGGGGTATACAATGAGCAGTTCTTC.

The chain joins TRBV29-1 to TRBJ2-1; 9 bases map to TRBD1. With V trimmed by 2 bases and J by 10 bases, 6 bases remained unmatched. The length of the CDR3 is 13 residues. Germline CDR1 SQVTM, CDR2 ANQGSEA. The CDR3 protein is CSVEPNRGREQFF. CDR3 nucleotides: TGCAGCGTTGAACCCAACAGGGGGCGCGAGCAGTTCTTC.

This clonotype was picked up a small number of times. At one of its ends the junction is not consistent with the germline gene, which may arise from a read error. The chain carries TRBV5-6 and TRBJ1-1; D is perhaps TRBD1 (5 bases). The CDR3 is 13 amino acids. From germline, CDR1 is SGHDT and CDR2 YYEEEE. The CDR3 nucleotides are TGTGCCAGCAGTTTGGACATTTACACTGAAGCTTTCTTT. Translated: CASSLDIYTEAFF.

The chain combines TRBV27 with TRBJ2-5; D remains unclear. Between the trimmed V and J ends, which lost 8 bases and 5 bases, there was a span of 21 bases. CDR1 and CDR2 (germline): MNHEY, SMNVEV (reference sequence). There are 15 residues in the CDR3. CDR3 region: CASSLSTGLIETQYF. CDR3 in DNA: TGTGCCAGCTCCCTTTCGACGGGCCTTATCGAGACCCAGTACTTC.

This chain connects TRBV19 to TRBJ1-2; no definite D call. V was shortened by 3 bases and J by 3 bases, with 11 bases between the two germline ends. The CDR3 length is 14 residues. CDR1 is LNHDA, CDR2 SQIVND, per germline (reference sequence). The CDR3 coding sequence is TGTGCCAGTAGTATTGAGGGAGCTTACTATGGCTACACCTTC. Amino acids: CASSIEGAYYGYTF.

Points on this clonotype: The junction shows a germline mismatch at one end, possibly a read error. DNA of the CDR3: TGTGCCACAGGGGGGGTGAACTATGACTACACCTTC. Translated, it gives CATGGVNYDYTF. The rearrangement uses TRBV9 and TRBJ1-2, with 7 bases identical to TRBD1. The germline CDR1 and CDR2 sequences are SGDLS and YYNGEE. CDR3 length equals 12 residues. Complete variable domain (other parts from reference TRBV9 and TRBJ1-2): DSGVTQTPKHLITATGQRVTLRCSPRSGDLSVYWYQQSLDQGLQFLIQYYNGEERAKGNILERFSAQQFPDLHSELNLSSLELGDSALYFCATGGVNYDYTFGSGTRLTVV.

CDR3 sequence: CAIGTAVTINTF. In DNA form, the CDR3 reads TGTGCCATCGGGACAGCGGTGACTATTAACACCTTC. J is TRBJ1-2 and V is TRBV10-3; 7 nucleotides agree with TRBD1. V trimming: 8 bases; J trimming: 12 bases; junction bases outside the gene matches: 12. This CDR3 has 12 residues. Germline V gene lookup returns CDR1 ENHRY and CDR2 SYGVKD.